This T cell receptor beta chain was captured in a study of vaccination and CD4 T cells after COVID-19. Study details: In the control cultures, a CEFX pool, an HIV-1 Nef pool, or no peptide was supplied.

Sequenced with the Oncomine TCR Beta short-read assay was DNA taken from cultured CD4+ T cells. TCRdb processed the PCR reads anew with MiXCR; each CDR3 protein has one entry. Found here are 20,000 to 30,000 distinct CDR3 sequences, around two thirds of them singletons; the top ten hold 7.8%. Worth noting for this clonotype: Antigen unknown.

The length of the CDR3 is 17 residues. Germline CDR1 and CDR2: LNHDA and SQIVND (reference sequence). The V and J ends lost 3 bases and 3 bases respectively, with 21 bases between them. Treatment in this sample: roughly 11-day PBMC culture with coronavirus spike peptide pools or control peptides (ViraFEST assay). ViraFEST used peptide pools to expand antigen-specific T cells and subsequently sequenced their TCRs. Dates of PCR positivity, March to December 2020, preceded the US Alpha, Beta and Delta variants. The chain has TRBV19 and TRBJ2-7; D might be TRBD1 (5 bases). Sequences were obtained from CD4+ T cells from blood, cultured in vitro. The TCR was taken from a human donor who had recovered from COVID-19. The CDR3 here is CASSIPLVTGGSYEQYF. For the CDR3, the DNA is TGTGCCAGTAGTATCCCTTTGGTAACAGGTGGAAGCTACGAGCAGTACTTC. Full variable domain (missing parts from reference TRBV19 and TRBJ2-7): DGGITQSPKYLFRKEGQNVTLSCEQNLNHDAMYWYRQDPGQGLRLIYYSQIVNDFQKGDIAEGYSVSREKKESFPLTVTSAQKNPTAFYLCASSIPLVTGGSYEQYFGPGTRLTVT.